The clone carrying this TCR beta chain has a handful of counts. The data were taken from a study of T-cell reconstitution after alpha-beta-depleted transplantation in children. A TCRbeta library incorporating unique molecular identifiers was prepared. MiXCR was run by TCRdb on the PCR reads, yielding one entry per CDR3 protein. The repertoire has a few hundred thousand distinct CDR3 sequences, under 15% of them found once; the top ten carry about 5.6%. The CDR3 totals 15 residues. Looked up from germline, CDR1 is SGHRS and CDR2 is YFSETQ. V was clipped by 2 bases and J by 3 bases; unmatched bases: 7. This specimen consisted of PBMCs from the stem cell graft donor, obtained from the stem cell graft. V usage is TRBV5-1 and J usage is TRBJ2-7; TRBD1 matches 8 bases. This sequence originates from a human donor who donated a stem cell graft to a child with combined immunodeficiency. The CDR3 nucleotides read TGCGCCAGCAGCTTTTCCCTAGACAGGGGCTACGAGCAGTACTTC. Its protein product is CASSFSLDRGYEQYF.